Shown below are 8 T cell receptor beta chains from a single sample sequenced in a study of PD-L1 blockade in urothelial cancer (TCRdb year 2017). Receptors were amplified or captured by the immunoSEQ multiplex PCR assay. The source is immuneACCESS, and TCRdb retained only in-frame sequences with V and J called. Part of the clones is not carried over; for the studies checked, unresolved V genes explain less than half of this, and the remainder is unexplained. Present in this sample are 100,000 or so clones, around 90% of which were seen just once. Approximately 0.88% of the sample is in the top ten clones. Material: PBMCs, obtained around atezolizumab (anti-PD-L1) treatment. These receptor sequences come from an elderly woman with urothelial cancer.

V and J are TRBV28 and TRBJ1-5; TRBD1 matches 7 bases. CDR3 length: 12 amino acids. Trimming removed 10 bases from V and 3 bases from J; junction bases left unmatched: 3. Germline loops: CDR1 MDHEN, CDR2 SYDVKM. This CDR3 reads CAIQGVNQPQHF. As DNA, the CDR3 is TGTGCCATCCAGGGGGTCAATCAGCCCCAGCATTTT.

The chain has TRBV4-1 and TRBJ2-5, with D tentatively TRBD2 (5 bases). The CDR3 is 15 residues long. Germline loops: CDR1 MGHRA, CDR2 YSYEKL. Trimming stripped 0 bases from V and 4 bases from J, with 12 bases between. The CDR3 DNA is TGCGCCAGCAGCCAAGATCGGAGCGGAGTAGAGACCCAGTACTTC. Protein sequence: CASSQDRSGVETQYF.

On this clone itself: The sample holds other DNA sequences that translate to the same CDR3. This sequence joins TRBV28 and TRBJ1-2; tentative D call: TRBD1 (6 bases). The germline gives CDR1 MDHEN, CDR2 SYDVKM. CDR3 size: 13 residues. Trimming left V 3 bases short and J 1 base short, with 6 bases between. The CDR3 sequence is CASSFRGNYGYTF. CDR3 nucleotides: TGTGCCAGCAGTTTCAGGGGTAACTATGGCTACACCTTC.

The gene calls are TRBV2 and TRBJ2-1, with TRBD1 as a possible D gene (6 bases). V was trimmed by 8 bases and J by 8 bases, leaving 13 bases between them. Germline V gives CDR1 SNHLY, CDR2 FYNNEI. The CDR3 is made up of 12 amino acids. The CDR3 here is CASVKQGDEQFF. The DNA for the CDR3 is TGTGCCAGCGTAAAACAGGGCGATGAGCAGTTCTTC. The whole variable domain, filled in from reference TRBV2 and TRBJ2-1, reads EPEVTQTPSHQVTQMGQEVILRCVPISNHLYFYWYRQILGQKVEFLVSFYNNEISEKSEIFDDQFSVERPDGSNFTLKIRSTKLEDSAMYFCASVKQGDEQFFGPGTRLTVL.

V is TRBV7-9 and J is TRBJ1-2; TRBD1 matches at 7 bases. Germline V gene lookup returns CDR1 SEHNR and CDR2 FQNEAQ (reference sequence). CDR3 length: 15 amino acids. Trimming cost V 1 base and J 8 bases; bases outside gene matches: 10. Here the CDR3 DNA reads TGTGCCAGCAGCTTAGTGGGGACAGCCAGTATGGGCTACACCTTC. Amino acids: CASSLVGTASMGYTF.

This chain connects TRBV4-2 to TRBJ2-1; TRBD2 agrees at 8 bases. CDR1 and CDR2 (germline): LGHNA, YNFKEQ. The CDR3 spans 17 residues. Germline trimming cut 0 bases from V and 4 bases from J; bases unmatched to any gene: 8. This chain's CDR3 is CASSQDPGGPPYNEQFF. CDR3 nucleotides: TGTGCCAGCAGCCAAGACCCGGGAGGGCCGCCATACAATGAGCAGTTCTTC.

The chain employs TRBV10-3 and TRBJ1-5; weak D call: TRBD1 (5 bases). This CDR3 has 14 residues. The ends were cut back, 5 bases at V and 6 bases at J, with 14 bases in the middle. CDR1 and CDR2 from the germline V gene are ENHRY and SYGVKD. CDR3 protein: CAISPGYGTQPQHF. The CDR3 region has the DNA TGTGCCATCAGTCCAGGGTACGGTACTCAGCCCCAGCATTTT.

The V gene is TRBV28, the J gene TRBJ1-2; possibly TRBD1 for D (5 bases). The germline V gene encodes CDR1 MDHEN and CDR2 SYDVKM. Trimming removed 1 base from V and 6 bases from J, with 12 bases in between. The CDR3 extends over 14 amino acids. The DNA of the CDR3 is TGTGCCAGCAGTTTATCGGGGGTCCCCCATGGCTACACCTTC. Encoded protein: CASSLSGVPHGYTF.